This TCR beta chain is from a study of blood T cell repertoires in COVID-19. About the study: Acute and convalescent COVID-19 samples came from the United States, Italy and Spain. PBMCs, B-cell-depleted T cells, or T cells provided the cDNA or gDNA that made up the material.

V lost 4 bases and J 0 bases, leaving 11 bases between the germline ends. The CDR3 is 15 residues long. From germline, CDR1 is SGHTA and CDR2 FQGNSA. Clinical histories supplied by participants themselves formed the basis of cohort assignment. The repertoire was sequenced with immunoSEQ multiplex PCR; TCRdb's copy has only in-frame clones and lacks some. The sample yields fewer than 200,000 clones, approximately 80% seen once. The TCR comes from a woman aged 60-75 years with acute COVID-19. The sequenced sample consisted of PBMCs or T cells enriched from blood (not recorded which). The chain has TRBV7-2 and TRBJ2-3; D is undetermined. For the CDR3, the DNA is TGTGCCAGCAGCTCCAGACAATTGAGCACAGATACGCAGTATTTT. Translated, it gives CASSSRQLSTDTQYF. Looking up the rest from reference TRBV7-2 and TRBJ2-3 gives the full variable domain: GAGVSQSPSNKVTEKGKDVELRCDPISGHTALYWYRQSLGQGLEFLIYFQGNSAPDKSGLPSDRFSAERTGGSVSTLTIQRTQQEDSAVYLCASSSRQLSTDTQYFGPGTRLTVL.